Below are 18 T cell receptor beta chains sequenced from a single sample in a study of cytomegalovirus exposure and HLA in healthy donors. Researchers ran the PCR with 60 Vbeta and 13 Jbeta primers. The assay was immunoSEQ multiplex PCR, and TCRdb's table has in-frame clones only and misses some. The repertoire shows over 100,000 clones; the top ten hold more than 3.5%. The sequencing input was PBMCs. These TCRs come from a man aged 25 to 40 in good health and CMV-seronegative.

The V call is TRBV2, the J call TRBJ2-4; D is possibly TRBD1 (6 bases). The germline V gene encodes CDR1 SNHLY and CDR2 FYNNEI. V dropped 7 bases and J dropped 5 bases, with 9 bases sitting between them. This CDR3 has 12 amino acids. The chain's CDR3 is CASNRVENIQYF. Written as DNA, the CDR3 is TGTGCCAGCAACAGGGTGGAAAACATTCAGTACTTC.

The chain recombines TRBV4-1 with TRBJ1-2, with 9 bases that match TRBD1. With 1 base clipped from V and 8 bases from J, the junction kept 11 bases outside the gene matches. This CDR3 contains 16 residues. The V gene's germline CDR1 is MGHRA and CDR2 YSYEKL. CDR3 DNA: TGCGCCAGCAGCCAAGCGCCTACAGGGGGCGCGTTAGGCTACACCTTC. Protein sequence: CASSQAPTGGALGYTF.

The chain carries TRBV11-2 and TRBJ2-7; 9 bases line up with TRBD1. The germline CDR1 and CDR2 sequences are SGHAT and FQNNGV. The CDR3 has 15 residues. The J segment lost 0 bases and the V segment lost 4 bases, leaving 4 bases of the junction unmatched. The DNA for the CDR3 is TGTGCCAGCAGCTCAGGGACAGGGACCTCCTACGAGCAGTACTTC. This gives the protein CASSSGTGTSYEQYF.

The chain is built from TRBV6-5 and TRBJ2-2; 9 nucleotides line up with TRBD1. Germline V gives CDR1 MNHEY, CDR2 SVGAGI. The CDR3 is made up of 16 amino acids. With V trimmed by 2 bases and J by 5 bases, 6 bases remained unmatched. In DNA, the CDR3 is TGTGCCAGCAGTTACGCAGGACAGGGGCTGACCGGGGAGCTGTTTTTT. This codes for CASSYAGQGLTGELFF.

The gene calls are TRBV6-5 and TRBJ2-7, with D tentatively TRBD1 (5 bases). The CDR3 has 14 residues. V gave up 0 bases and J gave up 5 bases, with 11 bases separating them. Germline CDR1 is MNHEY and CDR2 is SVGAGI. CDR3: CASSYSSGFHEQYF. The CDR3 nucleotides read TGTGCCAGCAGTTACTCGTCAGGGTTCCACGAGCAGTACTTC.

The V and J genes are TRBV5-1 and TRBJ1-2, with 10 bases aligning to TRBD1. The CDR3 is 16 residues long. Losses at the gene ends were 4 bases for V and 4 bases for J; bases not matched to a gene: 10. The germline gives CDR1 SGHRS, CDR2 YFSETQ. The CDR3 DNA reads as TGCGCCAGCAGCCCGGACAGGGGGGGACCGACCTATGGCTACACCTTC. Residues: CASSPDRGGPTYGYTF.

The chain combines TRBV4-3 with TRBJ2-3, with a possible D match to TRBD1 (5 bases). The CDR3 runs to 18 residues. V gave up 1 base and J gave up 1 base, with 18 bases separating them. Germline V gives CDR1 LGHNA, CDR2 YSLEER. The chain's CDR3 is CASSQVNTGLFGTDTQYF. CDR3 in DNA: TGCGCCAGCAGCCAAGTTAATACAGGCCTCTTCGGCACAGATACGCAGTATTTT.

The chain carries TRBV29-1 and TRBJ2-1, with 10 bases identical to TRBD1. Trimming took 1 base from V and 10 from J; bases not matched to a gene: 4. Per germline, CDR1 SQVTM and CDR2 ANQGSEA. The CDR3 has 13 amino acids. CDR3 nucleotides: TGCAGCGTTGAAGGGACAGGGGGGAACGAGCAGTTCTTC. Encoded protein: CSVEGTGGNEQFF.

The chain employs TRBV30 and TRBJ1-2; TRBD1 aligns across 7 bases. Losses at the gene ends were 0 bases for V and 8 bases for J; bases not matched to a gene: 12. The CDR3 length is 15 residues. CDR1 and CDR2 (germline): GTSNPN, SVGIG (reference sequence). This chain's CDR3 is CAWSVTGQQKRGYTF. As DNA, the CDR3 is TGTGCCTGGAGTGTAACGGGACAGCAAAAGCGCGGCTACACCTTC.

The chain carries TRBV15 and TRBJ1-1, with D unclear. With 0 bases removed from V and 4 bases from J, the gap between germline ends came to 12 bases. The CDR3 loop spans 15 amino acids. The V gene's germline CDR1 is LNHNV and CDR2 YYDKDF (reference sequence). CDR3 protein: CATSREGRRGTEAFF. The CDR3 nucleotides are TGTGCCACCAGCAGAGAAGGGCGGCGGGGCACTGAAGCTTTCTTT.

The chain employs TRBV19 and TRBJ2-5, with D unresolved. The V and J ends lost 8 bases and 4 bases respectively, with 11 bases between them. The CDR3 covers 12 residues. From germline, CDR1 is LNHDA and CDR2 SQIVND (reference sequence). This CDR3 is CASQRQGETQYF. The CDR3 region has the DNA TGTGCCAGTCAACGACAAGGAGAGACCCAGTACTTC.

The rearrangement joins TRBV5-4 to TRBJ1-5, with D possibly being TRBD1 (5 bases). The CDR3 is 17 amino acids. Germline CDR1 reads SGHNT; CDR2 reads YYREEE (reference sequence). Deletions cut 4 bases from V and 0 bases from J, with 17 bases between. CDR3 sequence reads: CASSRDGGYYSNQPQHF. The CDR3 DNA follows: TGTGCCAGCAGCCGGGACGGGGGATACTATAGCAATCAGCCCCAGCATTTT.

The J gene is TRBJ2-2, the V gene TRBV7-8; D is unresolved. CDR1 and CDR2 (germline): SGHVS, FQNEAQ. The V and J ends lost 1 base and 7 bases respectively, with 4 bases between them. The CDR3 consists of 12 residues. The CDR3 sequence is CASSLGDGELFF. The CDR3 DNA follows: TGTGCCAGCAGCTTAGGAGACGGGGAGCTGTTTTTT.

This rearrangement joins TRBV7-8 to TRBJ1-4, with 10 bases aligning to TRBD1. This CDR3 comprises 15 residues. V lost 6 bases, J lost 4 bases, and 5 bases stayed unmatched. Per germline, CDR1 SGHVS and CDR2 FQNEAQ. As DNA, the CDR3 is TGTGCCAGCAGGCGACAGGGGGCGGTTAATGAAAAACTGTTTTTT. It is translated as CASRRQGAVNEKLFF. The whole variable domain, filled in from reference TRBV7-8 and TRBJ1-4, reads GAGVSQSPRYKVAKRGQDVALRCDPISGHVSLFWYQQALGQGPEFLTYFQNEAQLDKSGLPSDRFFAERPEGSVSTLKIQRTQQEDSAVYLCASRRQGAVNEKLFFGSGTQLSVL.

This chain joins TRBV19 and TRBJ1-5, with TRBD1 matching over 9 bases. The V gene end was trimmed by 2 bases and the J gene end by 6 bases; junction bases not matched to a gene: 14. The CDR3 contains 18 residues. From germline, CDR1 is LNHDA and CDR2 SQIVND (reference sequence). The CDR3 DNA reads TGTGCCAGTAGTATAAGGGCGATACAGGGGGCAGGGAGTCAGCCCCAGCATTTT. This translates into CASSIRAIQGAGSQPQHF.

Note on this clone: Other DNA sequences in this specimen translate into the identical CDR3. CDR3 bases: TGTGCCATCAGTCAGGGGTCCTACGAGCAGTACTTC. Amino acids: CAISQGSYEQYF. The chain has TRBV10-3 and TRBJ2-7; TRBD1 is a possible D gene (6 bases). The CDR3 loop spans 12 amino acids. The germline V gene encodes CDR1 ENHRY and CDR2 SYGVKD. Trimming removed 5 bases from V and 1 base from J, with 6 bases in between.

The chain uses TRBV7-2 and TRBJ2-6; 7 bases are a match to TRBD1. V was pared by 6 bases and J by 4 bases, with 9 bases of the junction left unmatched. This CDR3 is built from 16 residues. Germline lookup yields CDR1 SGHTA and CDR2 FQGNSA. CDR3 nucleotide sequence: TGTGCCAGCAGTCCACAGGGGAGTGGCGGGGCCAACGTCCTGACTTTC. It specifies CASSPQGSGGANVLTF.

The chain links TRBV4-1 to TRBJ1-1, with D possibly TRBD1 on 5 matching bases. CDR1 is MGHRA, CDR2 YSYEKL, per germline. The V gene lost 0 bases and the J gene lost 4 bases, with 15 bases spanning the gap. The CDR3 length is 16 residues. The CDR3 reads CASSQDLARAITEAFF. CDR3 sequence (DNA): TGCGCCAGCAGCCAAGATTTGGCCAGGGCCATCACTGAAGCTTTCTTT.